This entry lists 12 T cell receptor beta chains sequenced from one sample in a study of monozygotic twins with inflammatory bowel disease. TCRdb reprocessed the 5' RACE reads; each CDR3 protein has one entry and no DNA is given. The sample features some 330,000 distinct CDR3 sequences, with 5.6% in its top ten. Sequencing used blood. The source is a human donor with ulcerative colitis or Crohn's disease, or a healthy co-twin of an affected twin (not recorded which).

The chain recombines TRBV7-2 with TRBJ2-3; absent DNA, TCRdb's TRBD2 call cannot be checked. The CDR3 has 15 amino acids. Per germline, CDR1 SGHTA and CDR2 FQGNSA. CDR3 sequence reads: CASSGGSGGTDTQYF. Full variable domain (rest looked up from reference TRBV7-2 and TRBJ2-3): GAGVSQSPSNKVTEKGKDVELRCDPISGHTALYWYRQSLGQGLEFLIYFQGNSAPDKSGLPSDRFSAERTGGSVSTLTIQRTQQEDSAVYLCASSGGSGGTDTQYFGPGTRLTVL.

V usage is TRBV6-2 or TRBV6-3 and J usage is TRBJ2-3. Germline V lookup: CDR1 MNHEY, CDR2 SVGEGT. The CDR3 length is 12 residues. CDR3 in amino acids: CASSLATDTQYF.

The V call is TRBV18, the J call TRBJ2-3; no DNA is available, so the TRBD1 call from TCRdb remains unchecked. The CDR3 is 15 amino acids. Germline V gives CDR1 KGHSH, CDR2 LQKENI. The CDR3 reads CASSPPGAGLDTQYF.

The chain employs TRBV7-2 and TRBJ1-2. The germline CDR1 and CDR2 sequences are SGHTA and FQGNSA. This CDR3 region has 15 residues. CDR3 protein: CASSLQTTANYGYTF.

The chain couples TRBV12-3 or TRBV12-4 to TRBJ1-2. The CDR3 covers 13 residues. CDR3 loop: CASSLGRLYGYTF.

This chain joins TRBV7-2 and TRBJ2-1. The germline gives CDR1 SGHTA, CDR2 FQGNSA. The CDR3 sequence is 16 residues long. Here the CDR3 reads CASSLARQIPYNEQFF.

The V call is TRBV5-1, the J call TRBJ2-7; the D gene TCRdb calls, TRBD2, cannot be checked with no DNA. The length of the CDR3 is 15 residues. Looked up from germline, CDR1 is SGHRS and CDR2 is YFSETQ. The CDR3 is CASSYGTARRDEQYF.

This chain joins TRBV20-1 and TRBJ2-1; TCRdb calls TRBD1, which cannot be checked without DNA. This CDR3 has 12 residues. From germline, CDR1 is DFQATT and CDR2 SNEGSKA (reference sequence). The CDR3 loop reads CSARELGVEQFF.

The chain has TRBV28 and TRBJ2-7; the TCRdb call, TRBD1, lacks DNA for checking. CDR3 length: 16 amino acids. Looked up from germline, CDR1 is MDHEN and CDR2 is SYDVKM. The CDR3 spells CASSSAGTGFAYEQYF.

The chain carries TRBV28 and TRBJ2-2; TCRdb proposes TRBD1, but this gene call is untestable without DNA. This CDR3 is 14 amino acids long. CDR1 is MDHEN and CDR2 is SYDVKM in the germline V gene. The CDR3 reads CASSYRGGPGELFF.

The chain has TRBV29-1 and TRBJ1-2; no DNA is available, so the TRBD1 call from TCRdb remains unchecked. CDR1 is SQVTM and CDR2 is ANQGSEA in the germline V gene. The CDR3 is made up of 11 amino acids. CDR3 loop: CSADRGKGYTF.

This chain joins TRBV29-1 and TRBJ2-7. The germline gives CDR1 SQVTM, CDR2 ANQGSEA. This CDR3 comprises 12 residues. CDR3 protein: CSVGQAELEQYF.